A single sample is the source of the 6 T cell receptor beta chains below, sequenced in a study of blood T cell repertoires in COVID-19. Assay: immunoSEQ multiplex PCR; the TCRdb copy retains only in-frame clones and omits some. The sample consists of fewer than 120,000 clones, approximately 68% of them appearing once. What was sequenced was peripheral blood. These receptors originate from a woman aged 55 to 70 with acute or convalescent COVID-19.

The J gene is TRBJ1-3, the V gene TRBV14; D may be TRBD1 (6 bases). Germline V gives CDR1 SGHDN, CDR2 FVKESK. Trimming removed 6 bases at V and 2 bases at J, with 17 bases between. The CDR3 is 16 residues long. The CDR3, as DNA: TGTGCCAGCAGGGGCACAGGGCGCTGGGCTGGAAACACCATATATTTT. Protein product: CASRGTGRWAGNTIYF.

The genes are TRBV18 and TRBJ2-7, with 10 nucleotides matching TRBD2. CDR1 and CDR2 from the germline V gene are KGHSH and LQKENI. The CDR3 is made up of 15 amino acids. Trimming removed 8 bases from V and 5 bases from J; junction bases left unmatched: 12. In DNA, the CDR3 is TGTGCCAGCACCACTAGCGGGGCTATGTCCGACGAGCAGTACTTC. Protein sequence: CASTTSGAMSDEQYF.

A few counts support this clone. The chain links TRBV5-5 to TRBJ2-1, with 13 bases matching TRBD2. Germline assignment: CDR1 SGHKS and CDR2 YYEKEE (reference sequence). This CDR3 has 19 residues. V lost 1 base, J lost 0 bases, and 7 bases stayed unmatched. Here the CDR3 reads CASSLLGLAGPSSYNEQFF. CDR3 bases: TGTGCCAGCAGCTTGTTGGGACTAGCGGGGCCCAGCTCCTACAATGAGCAGTTCTTC. Using reference TRBV5-5 and TRBJ2-1 for the parts outside the CDR3, the full variable domain is DAGVTQSPTHLIKTRGQQVTLRCSPISGHKSVSWYQQVLGQGPQFIFQYYEKEERGRGNFPDRFSARQFPNYSSELNVNALLLGDSALYLCASSLLGLAGPSSYNEQFFGPGTRLTVL.

The chain uses TRBV19 and TRBJ1-5; D possibly corresponds to TRBD1 (6 bases). V lost 6 bases and J 4 bases, leaving 10 bases between the germline ends. Per germline, CDR1 LNHDA and CDR2 SQIVND (reference sequence). The CDR3 has 13 residues. The CDR3 DNA reads TGTGCCAGTAGCCGACAGGAAAATCAGCCCCAGCATTTT. Translating it yields CASSRQENQPQHF.

This clone was picked up one time. V and J are TRBV2 and TRBJ2-7; a possible D gene is TRBD1 (6 bases). The CDR3 runs to 16 residues. V dropped 5 bases and J dropped 1 base, with 18 bases sitting between them. The germline V gene encodes CDR1 SNHLY and CDR2 FYNNEI. The CDR3 DNA reads TGTGCCAGCAGTCCAGCCGGGACAACAAAATCCTACGAGCAGTACTTC. Protein: CASSPAGTTKSYEQYF. The entire variable domain, with the rest obtained from reference TRBV2 and TRBJ2-7, is as follows: EPEVTQTPSHQVTQMGQEVILRCVPISNHLYFYWYRQILGQKVEFLVSFYNNEISEKSEIFDDQFSVERPDGSNFTLKIRSTKLEDSAMYFCASSPAGTTKSYEQYFGPGTRLTVT.

Worth noting for this clone: At one end the junction does not follow the germline gene, possibly because of a read error. The rearrangement links TRBV7-2 to TRBJ1-1; 7 positions match TRBD1. This CDR3 contains 14 residues. Germline-derived CDR1 and CDR2 are SGHTA and FQGNSA. CDR3 protein: CVSSPQGGSTEAFF. The CDR3 nucleotides read TGTGTCAGCAGCCCCCAGGGGGGCAGCACTGAAGCTTTCTTT.